Presented here are 11 T cell receptor beta chains from one specimen sequenced in a study of post-analysis software for immune sequencing data. General study points: Five or six TRBV segments, TRBV5-6, TRBV5-1 and TRBV20-1 among them, were found more frequent in patients than controls.

These receptors lack a known antigen. Libraries were made from TCR beta cDNA, and they carried unique molecular identifiers. TCRdb passed the PCR reads through MiXCR, listing each CDR3 protein once. The sample yields hundreds of thousands of distinct CDR3 sequences, roughly 27% seen once. Input material: blood. The receptor source for this set is a girl under 18 with multiple sclerosis.

As DNA, the CDR3 is TGCGCCAGCAGCCAAGATCACGGGGCTGGGACACACTCCTCCTACGAGCAGTACTTC. It yields the protein CASSQDHGAGTHSSYEQYF. The chain carries TRBV4-3 and TRBJ2-7; perhaps TRBD1 as D (6 bases). Per the germline V gene, CDR1 is LGHNA and CDR2 is YSLEER. Trimming left V 0 bases short and J 0 bases short, with 21 bases between. The CDR3 length is 19 residues.

This chain links TRBV9 with TRBJ2-1; D gene unclear. This CDR3 comprises 15 residues. The V gene lost 2 bases and the J gene lost 2 bases, with 11 bases spanning the gap. Germline values: CDR1 SGDLS, CDR2 YYNGEE. CDR3 DNA: TGTGCCAGCAGCGTGGGCCTGGGCACCTACAATGAGCAGTTCTTC. Protein: CASSVGLGTYNEQFF.

The rearrangement joins TRBV7-9 to TRBJ1-1; 7 bases map to TRBD1. This CDR3 comprises 12 residues. Looked up from germline, CDR1 is SEHNR and CDR2 is FQNEAQ (reference sequence). With V trimmed by 4 bases and J by 10 bases, 6 bases remained unmatched. The CDR3 reads CASSSFQGVAFF. CDR3 DNA sequence: TGTGCCAGCAGCTCGTTTCAGGGGGTAGCTTTCTTT.

This clonotype occurred many times. The V and J genes are TRBV29-1 and TRBJ2-1, with D perhaps matching TRBD2 (5 bases). The germline CDR1 and CDR2 sequences are SQVTM and ANQGSEA. V lost 6 bases and J 0 bases, leaving 12 bases between the germline ends. This CDR3 has 14 amino acids. The CDR3 DNA follows: TGCAGCGTGCCTTTGGGGAGCTCCTACAATGAGCAGTTCTTC. It specifies CSVPLGSSYNEQFF.

The J gene is TRBJ1-1, the V gene TRBV20-1; D might be TRBD1 (6 bases). Per germline, CDR1 DFQATT and CDR2 SNEGSKA (reference sequence). The CDR3 runs 15 residues. V gave up 6 bases and J gave up 1 base, with 18 bases separating them. The CDR3 nucleotides are TGCAGTGCCGTACTTCAGGGGCGGGGGAACACTGAAGCTTTCTTT. This gives the protein CSAVLQGRGNTEAFF.

The chain carries TRBV20-1 and TRBJ2-3, with TRBD1 matching over 8 bases. Losses at the gene ends were 5 bases for V and 1 base for J; bases not matched to a gene: 5. CDR3 length: 14 residues. Per the germline V gene, CDR1 is DFQATT and CDR2 is SNEGSKA (reference sequence). The CDR3 sequence is CSARTGQGTDTQYF. CDR3 sequence (DNA): TGCAGTGCTCGGACGGGACAGGGCACAGATACGCAGTATTTT.

This clonotype was recorded at least ten times. This chain connects TRBV7-2 to TRBJ2-7, with TRBD2 identical over 12 bases. With V trimmed by 5 bases and J by 5 bases, 13 bases remained unmatched. Germline CDR1 is SGHTA and CDR2 is FQGNSA. The CDR3 totals 17 residues. CDR3 region: CASSPYHRGLAGNEQYF. CDR3 sequence (DNA): TGTGCCAGCAGCCCATACCACCGCGGACTAGCGGGAAACGAGCAGTACTTC. Filled out from reference TRBV7-2 and TRBJ2-7, the complete variable domain reads GAGVSQSPSNKVTEKGKDVELRCDPISGHTALYWYRQSLGQGLEFLIYFQGNSAPDKSGLPSDRFSAERTGGSVSTLTIQRTQQEDSAVYLCASSPYHRGLAGNEQYFGPGTRLTVT.

This clonotype occurred a few times. The chain recombines TRBV5-1 with TRBJ2-1; 8 nucleotides match TRBD1. J was trimmed by 4 bases and V by 2 bases; bases with no gene match: 8. The germline V gene has CDR1 SGHRS and CDR2 YFSETQ. This CDR3 region has 16 residues. The CDR3 sequence is CASSFDPGQAYNEQFF. The CDR3 DNA follows: TGCGCCAGCAGCTTTGATCCGGGACAGGCTTACAATGAGCAGTTCTTC. The whole variable domain, remainder taken from reference TRBV5-1 and TRBJ2-1, is KAGVTQTPRYLIKTRGQQVTLSCSPISGHRSVSWYQQTPGQGLQFLFEYFSETQRNKGNFPGRFSGRQFSNSRSEMNVSTLELGDSALYLCASSFDPGQAYNEQFFGPGTRLTVL.

This clonotype was recorded a few times. The V gene is TRBV10-3, the J gene TRBJ2-5; 10 bases agree with TRBD2. Germline assignment: CDR1 ENHRY and CDR2 SYGVKD. This CDR3 has 13 residues. J was trimmed by 5 bases and V by 8 bases; bases with no gene match: 5. The CDR3 sequence is CAIGEAGGETQYF. DNA of the CDR3: TGTGCCATCGGGGAAGCGGGAGGGGAGACCCAGTACTTC.

This clonotype showed up just a few times. The chain links TRBV4-1 to TRBJ2-1; unclear D gene. Trimming took 1 base from V and 8 from J, leaving 9 bases between them. CDR3 length: 13 residues. Per germline, CDR1 MGHRA and CDR2 YSYEKL. CDR3 DNA sequence: TGCGCCAGCAGCCAAGCGCAGCGCCATGAGCAGTTCTTC. This encodes CASSQAQRHEQFF.

The V gene is TRBV4-3, the J gene TRBJ2-2; D may match TRBD1 or TRBD2 (5 bases each). Trimming stripped 0 bases from V and 4 bases from J, with 18 bases between. CDR3 length: 18 residues. The germline gives CDR1 LGHNA, CDR2 YSLEER. The CDR3 DNA sequence: TGCGCCAGCAGCCAAGATCGAAGACAGAGGGCTATCACCGGGGAGCTGTTTTTT. It is translated as CASSQDRRQRAITGELFF.